These 2 T cell receptor beta chains share one sample of origin, sequenced in a study. The assay was immunoSEQ multiplex PCR, and TCRdb's table has in-frame clones only and misses some. In the table there are some 70,000 clones, roughly 95% of which are singletons. The sequencing sample was made of PBMCs. The receptor source for this set is a man aged 40-50 years with rheumatoid arthritis.

The rearrangement links TRBV19 to TRBJ1-2; D is possibly TRBD1 (5 bases). Germline CDR1 and CDR2: LNHDA and SQIVND (reference sequence). V was pared by 3 bases and J by 2 bases, with 10 bases between. This CDR3 spans 14 amino acids. The CDR3 loop is CASSMGRQNYGYTF. CDR3 DNA sequence: TGTGCCAGTAGTATGGGACGACAGAACTATGGCTACACCTTC.

The rearrangement joins TRBV15 to TRBJ1-5, with TRBD1 as a possible D gene (5 bases). Trimming cost V 1 base and J 4 bases, with 17 bases left between them. This CDR3 spans 17 amino acids. CDR1 is LNHNV and CDR2 is YYDKDF in the germline V gene (reference sequence). The CDR3 DNA follows: TGTGCCACCAGCAGAGCCCTCGGCAGGGATGGTAATCAGCCCCAGCATTTT. Translated, it gives CATSRALGRDGNQPQHF. The full variable domain, completed using reference TRBV15 and TRBJ1-5, is DAMVIQNPRYQVTQFGKPVTLSCSQTLNHNVMYWYQQKSSQAPKLLFHYYDKDFNNEADTPDNFQSRRPNTSFCFLDIRSPGLGDTAMYLCATSRALGRDGNQPQHFGDGTRLSIL.